This is a list of T cell receptor beta chains from one sample in a study of beta chain features in type 1 diabetes. The method was immunoSEQ multiplex PCR; TCRdb's version includes in-frame clones alone and lacks a portion of them. The data contain fewer than 250,000 clones, 13% to 15% of them seen just once; the ten biggest clones take up about 0.03%. Sequenced: naive CD4+ T cells from blood. The source of these receptors is a woman aged 35 to 49 in good health. CDR3s include the opening cysteine and the closing phenylalanine or tryptophan. The order of the fields is V gene, J gene, clone size, D gene, CDR3 protein, CDR3 DNA. D genes are given only for firm matches. Clone sizes are given selectively: once, few, many, or a class where the clone is expanded.

TRBV6-5	TRBJ1-2	-	-	CASSYADYGYTF	TGTGCCAGCAGTTACGCGGACTATGGCTACACCTTC
TRBV19	TRBJ2-4	-	-	CASSLHRLGANIQYF	TGTGCCAGTAGTCTACACCGTTTGGGGGCAAACATTCAGTACTTC
TRBV19	TRBJ2-5	few	TRBD1	CASRAGGSETQYF	TGTGCCAGTAGAGCAGGGGGCTCGGAGACCCAGTACTTC
TRBV6-1	TRBJ1-2	-	TRBD1	CASSDPSRDRVSYGYTF	TGTGCCAGCAGTGATCCGTCCCGGGACAGGGTCTCATATGGCTACACCTTC
TRBV7-2	TRBJ2-3	-	TRBD1	CASSLSGGTDTQYF	TGTGCCAGCAGCTTATCAGGGGGCACGGATACGCAGTATTTT
TRBV5-6	TRBJ2-3	-	-	CASSLLAGLDTQYF	TGTGCCAGCAGCTTGTTGGCGGGGTTAGATACGCAGTATTTT
TRBV28	TRBJ2-1	-	-	CASSSTAPGYNEQFF	TGTGCCAGCAGTTCCACAGCCCCGGGGTACAATGAGCAGTTCTTC
TRBV6-5	TRBJ1-2	few	TRBD1	CASGHRGGYGYTF	TGTGCCAGCGGTCACAGGGGGGGCTATGGCTACACCTTC
TRBV7-9	TRBJ1-5	-	-	CASSLDTDQPQHF	TGTGCCAGCAGCTTAGATACTGATCAGCCCCAGCATTTT
TRBV7-2	TRBJ2-7	-	TRBD1	CASSSTGTGAREQYF	TGTGCCAGCAGCTCCACCGGGACAGGGGCTCGAGAGCAGTACTTC
TRBV7-8	TRBJ2-1	few	-	CASSTLGGTIYNEQFF	TGTGCCAGCAGCACCCTGGGGGGAACCATATACAATGAGCAGTTCTTC
TRBV21-1	TRBJ1-5	few	-	CASSNGVRQPQHF	TGTGCCAGCAGCAACGGGGTGCGGCAGCCCCAGCATTTT
TRBV18	TRBJ1-6	-	-	CASSPQDGKYNSPLHF	TGTGCCAGCTCACCACAGGACGGGAAATATAATTCACCCCTCCACTTT
TRBV7-2	TRBJ1-4	-	TRBD1	CASSFGTAEELFF	TGTGCCAGCAGCTTCGGGACAGCGGAGGAACTGTTTTTT
TRBV10-2	TRBJ1-6	few	TRBD1	CASISDRGVGGGSPLHF	TGCGCCAGCATTTCCGACAGGGGCGTGGGAGGCGGTTCACCCCTCCACTTT
TRBV2	TRBJ2-3	few	TRBD2	CASQSGATQYF	TGTGCCAGCCAAAGCGGGGCTACGCAGTATTTT
TRBV5-4	TRBJ1-1	few	-	CASSLDQLNTEAFF	TGTGCCAGCAGCTTGGACCAGTTGAACACTGAAGCTTTCTTT
TRBV15	TRBJ1-6	-	-	CATSRDPQGVGVPLHF	TGTGCCACCAGCAGAGATCCACAGGGCGTCGGAGTACCCCTCCACTTT
TRBV5-1	TRBJ1-2	-	-	CASSLSTERFTNYGYTF	TGCGCCAGCAGCTTGTCGACAGAACGATTCACTAACTATGGCTACACCTTC
TRBV11-2	TRBJ2-3	few	TRBD2	CASSSGTSLLTDTQYF	TGTGCCAGCAGCTCCGGGACTAGCTTACTTACAGATACGCAGTATTTT
TRBV2	TRBJ1-6	-	TRBD1	CASRRDRSSYNSPLHF	TGTGCCAGCCGACGGGACAGGAGCTCCTATAATTCACCCCTCCACTTT
TRBV10-3	TRBJ1-2	-	TRBD1	CAISDIYRGHNYGYTF	TGTGCCATCAGTGATATCTACAGGGGGCATAACTATGGCTACACCTTC
TRBV9	TRBJ2-3	once	TRBD2	CASSGGGLGTDTQYF	TGTGCCAGCTCGGGTGGGGGACTAGGCACAGATACGCAGTATTTT
TRBV25-1	TRBJ2-1	-	-	CASSVKARGGGEQFF	TGTGCCAGCAGTGTAAAGGCGCGGGGTGGAGGTGAGCAGTTCTTC
TRBV29-1	TRBJ1-2	few	-	CSVDPGYTF	TGCAGCGTTGACCCAGGCTACACCTTC